There are many counts of the clone carrying this TCR beta chain. Antigen: not known. The record originates from a study of T-cell memory formation after mild COVID-19. Points from the study as a whole: Pre-infection memory contained some responding clones, which suggested that cross-reactive memory had joined. Contracting clones from day 15 to 85 showed balanced CD4/CD8; later expanders favored CD4+. Contracting CD4+ clones lay largely in CM and EM, with CD8+ ones residing in EMRA.

It was 5'RACE with constant-segment primers that produced the TCR alpha and TCR beta cDNA libraries, which carried sample barcodes and UMIs. TCRdb passed the 5' RACE reads through MiXCR, listing each CDR3 protein once. This table has 120,000 or so distinct CDR3 sequences, about 6% appearing once. The origin of this receptor is an adult woman who had mild COVID-19 (a few samples of this study predate the infection). Cell type and time point are not known. Sample: PBMCs or a T cell subset sorted from them (not recorded which).

The CDR3 loop reads CSAGQGSYEQYF. The CDR3 DNA reads TGCAGTGCGGGACAGGGCTCCTACGAGCAGTACTTC. The chain links TRBV20-1 to TRBJ2-7; TRBD1 matches 9 bases. The CDR3 extends over 12 amino acids. Germline V CDR1 and CDR2: DFQATT, SNEGSKA (reference sequence). After removal of 6 bases from V and 0 bases from J, the junction contained 0 bases not matched to a gene.